The 13 T cell receptor beta chains listed next were all sequenced from one sample in a study of identifying expanded T cells in peripheral blood (dated by TCRdb to between 2017 and 2020). Libraries were prepared through the immunoSEQ multiplex PCR assay. Sourced from immuneACCESS, this table was stored by TCRdb with only in-frame sequences that have V and J called. A share of the clones is absent; for the studies checked, an unresolved V gene accounts for under half, and the remainder has no known explanation. The sample table shows 100,000 to 150,000 clones, and around 84% are seen once. 3% to 3.5% of the sample belongs to the ten largest clones. Sequencing used blood. The source is a person aged 18 to 69 in good health.

This chain connects TRBV7-9 to TRBJ2-3; D might be TRBD2 (7 bases). V dropped 3 bases and J dropped 4 bases, with 14 bases sitting between them. Germline V CDR1 and CDR2: SEHNR, FQNEAQ (reference sequence). The CDR3 contains 15 residues. CDR3 in amino acids: CASSFSRGGADTQYF. The CDR3 coding sequence is TGTGCCAGCAGCTTTAGTAGGGGGGGAGCAGATACGCAGTATTTT.

This clone was observed once. The rearrangement links TRBV6-5 to TRBJ1-4; D might be TRBD1 (5 bases). Germline CDR1 reads MNHEY; CDR2 reads SVGAGI. The CDR3 is made up of 16 amino acids. V lost 0 bases to trimming and J lost 7 bases, with 15 bases between them. This CDR3 is CASSYSKSAGGEKLFF. CDR3 bases: TGTGCCAGCAGTTACTCCAAGTCGGCTGGGGGTGAAAAACTGTTTTTT.

The V call is TRBV13, the J call TRBJ2-7; 8 nucleotides agree with TRBD1. This CDR3 is 15 amino acids long. The germline gives CDR1 PRHDT, CDR2 FYEKMQ (reference sequence). Trimming cost V 2 bases and J 2 bases; bases outside gene matches: 5. The CDR3 loop is CASSLRGTGTYEQYF. The CDR3 region has the DNA TGTGCCAGCAGCTTAAGGGGGACAGGTACCTACGAGCAGTACTTC.

The chain has TRBV19 and TRBJ1-2; D might be TRBD1 (5 bases). Per germline, CDR1 LNHDA and CDR2 SQIVND (reference sequence). V was clipped by 5 bases and J by 4 bases, with 11 bases between them. This CDR3 region has 13 residues. CDR3 loop: CASSDDSTYGYTF. CDR3 nucleotides: TGTGCCAGTAGTGACGACAGTACCTATGGCTACACCTTC.

The V and J genes are TRBV7-6 and TRBJ2-2; TRBD2 agrees at 10 bases. Germline loops: CDR1 SGHVS, CDR2 FNYEAQ. The CDR3 length is 18 residues. Trimming removed 5 bases from V and 4 bases from J; junction bases left unmatched: 13. Written as DNA, the CDR3 is TGTGCCAGCAGCACTACTCAGCGGGGGGGCCTGAGCACCGGGGAGCTGTTTTTT. It is translated as CASSTTQRGGLSTGELFF.

This chain connects TRBV7-8 to TRBJ2-7, with D unresolved. This CDR3 has 12 amino acids. Germline CDR1 SGHVS, CDR2 FQNEAQ. Trimming removed 5 bases from V and 4 bases from J, with 9 bases in between. The DNA of the CDR3 is TGTGCCAGCAGCCCCATGGGGTACGAGCAGTACTTC. This codes for CASSPMGYEQYF.

The chain joins TRBV19 to TRBJ1-2, with TRBD1 matching 7 bases. The ends lost 3 bases at V and 6 bases at J; junction bases unmatched: 10. Germline CDR1 reads LNHDA; CDR2 reads SQIVND (reference sequence). The CDR3 runs to 15 residues. CDR3 sequence: CASSIRGGTGNGYTF. CDR3 nucleotides: TGTGCCAGTAGTATTAGAGGGGGCACTGGGAATGGCTACACCTTC.

This clone was counted a few times. V gene TRBV6-6 combines with J gene TRBJ1-2; maybe TRBD1 (6 bases). The CDR3 spans 14 residues. Per the germline V gene, CDR1 is MNHNY and CDR2 is SVGAGI (reference sequence). V dropped 7 bases and J dropped 2 bases, with 14 bases sitting between them. The chain's CDR3 is CASTLDRQNYGYTF. The DNA for the CDR3 is TGTGCCAGCACTTTAGACAGGCAAAACTATGGCTACACCTTC.

The J gene is TRBJ1-2, the V gene TRBV30; no reliable D call. From germline, CDR1 is GTSNPN and CDR2 SVGIG (reference sequence). The V and J ends lost 2 bases and 2 bases respectively, with 12 bases between them. The CDR3 is 14 amino acids. The CDR3 nucleotides are TGTGCCTGGAGTAACGGGCGCGCAAACTATGGCTACACCTTC. Its protein product is CAWSNGRANYGYTF.

The chain uses TRBV13 and TRBJ1-3, with D hard to call. CDR1 and CDR2 (germline): PRHDT, FYEKMQ (reference sequence). The CDR3 totals 15 residues. The V end lost 3 bases, the J end lost 0 bases, and 9 bases lay between the germline ends. CDR3 sequence: CASSLYILSGNTIYF. CDR3 in DNA: TGTGCCAGCAGCTTGTACATACTCTCTGGAAACACCATATATTTT. Variable domain in full (rest from reference TRBV13 and TRBJ1-3): AAGVIQSPRHLIKEKRETATLKCYPIPRHDTVYWYQQGPGQDPQFLISFYEKMQSDKGSIPDRFSAQQFSDYHSELNMSSLELGDSALYFCASSLYILSGNTIYFGEGSWLTVV.

V is TRBV7-2 and J is TRBJ1-1; D is uncertain. Germline V CDR1 and CDR2: SGHTA, FQGNSA. Trimming removed 5 bases at V and 7 bases at J, with 11 bases between. This CDR3 has 12 amino acids. CDR3 DNA sequence: TGTGCCAGCAGCGGATCCGGGTTTGAAGCTTTCTTT. Translating it yields CASSGSGFEAFF.

This clone was counted once. The chain joins TRBV7-8 to TRBJ1-6; possible D gene TRBD1, 6 bases. The CDR3 has 16 residues. V was pared by 2 bases and J by 5 bases, with 13 bases between. Per the germline V gene, CDR1 is SGHVS and CDR2 is FQNEAQ. The DNA of the CDR3 is TGTGCCAGCAGCTTACAAAACAGGGCTAATAATTCACCCCTCCACTTT. It codes for CASSLQNRANNSPLHF.

The rearrangement joins TRBV25-1 to TRBJ2-1; TRBD1 or TRBD2 may be the D gene (6 bases each). Looked up from germline, CDR1 is MGHDK and CDR2 is SYGVNS. With 6 bases removed from V and 5 bases from J, the gap between germline ends came to 20 bases. This CDR3 comprises 16 residues. The CDR3, as DNA: TGTGCCAGCAGGGCGGCCACGGGGGCGTCTGACAATGAGCAGTTCTTC. Translating it yields CASRAATGASDNEQFF.